This T cell receptor beta chain came from a study of PD-L1 blockade in urothelial cancer. Study-level information: T cells were recovered from blood samples at a median of roughly 150,000.

Every PCR got spiked synthetic TCR analog templates. Libraries were prepared by immunoSEQ multiplex PCR; TCRdb keeps only in-frame clonotypes and omits some of them. The sample holds around 100,000 clones, over 75% seen once. The study, taken as a whole, reports: When pretreatment blood TCR clonality was below the median, it predicted better survival.

Time point meaning: pretreatment peripheral blood. Urothelial carcinoma affected the patients, and it was locally advanced or metastatic. J lost 7 bases, V lost 5 bases, and 12 bases had no gene match. The CDR3 totals 15 residues. Germline values: CDR1 SGHRS, CDR2 YFSETQ. The table lists this clone with a few counts. Its target is unknown. The rearrangement links TRBV5-1 to TRBJ1-5, with TRBD1 matching 7 bases. The sample consisted of PBMCs, taken around atezolizumab (anti-PD-L1) treatment. The TCR was taken from a man aged 55 to 70 with urothelial cancer. The CDR3 DNA is TGCGCCAGCAGGGCCTCGACAGGGTTTGGGCAGCCCCAGCATTTT. Protein: CASRASTGFGQPQHF.